These 11 T cell receptor beta chains originate from one sample sequenced in a study of T cells after yellow fever vaccination. TCRdb redid the calling of the 5' RACE reads with MiXCR, one entry per CDR3 protein. The table lists approximately 300,000 distinct CDR3 sequences, 10% to 15% of them singletons. Sequences were derived from CD4+ T cells sorted from PBMCs, sampled 45 days after the yellow fever booster vaccination. These receptors all stem from a man younger than 45 who received the YFV17D yellow fever vaccine.

This clonotype was found many times. The genes are TRBV24-1 and TRBJ2-3; D might be TRBD1 (5 bases). Per germline, CDR1 KGHDR and CDR2 SFDVKD. CDR3 size: 14 residues. V lost 5 bases, J lost 0 bases, and 8 bases lay in between. DNA for the CDR3: TGTGCCACCAGTGTACAGGATAGCACAGATACGCAGTATTTT. Encoded protein: CATSVQDSTDTQYF.

The V gene is TRBV6-5, the J gene TRBJ2-7; weak D call: TRBD1 (6 bases). This CDR3 comprises 15 residues. V lost 0 bases and J lost 2, with 11 bases in between. CDR1 and CDR2 from the germline V gene are MNHEY and SVGAGI. This CDR3 reads CASSYSGTPTYEQYF. CDR3 coding DNA: TGTGCCAGCAGTTACTCCGGGACACCAACCTACGAGCAGTACTTC.

The chain has TRBV7-9 and TRBJ2-1; D gene ambiguous. This CDR3 contains 14 residues. The V end was cut by 4 bases, the J end by 0 bases, with 7 bases between. The germline CDR1 and CDR2 sequences are SEHNR and FQNEAQ (reference sequence). Written as DNA, the CDR3 is TGTGCCAGCAGCTCTCTAGGCTCCTACAATGAGCAGTTCTTC. As protein: CASSSLGSYNEQFF.

The gene calls are TRBV5-4 and TRBJ2-1; 8 nucleotides line up with TRBD2. V lost 2 bases, J lost 4 bases, and 5 bases stayed unmatched. CDR3 length equals 15 residues. Per the germline V gene, CDR1 is SGHNT and CDR2 is YYREEE (reference sequence). CDR3 coding DNA: TGTGCCAGCAGCTTAAAGACTAGCGTTTACAATGAGCAGTTCTTC. It yields the protein CASSLKTSVYNEQFF.

This clonotype was picked up a small number of times. The chain has TRBV5-1 and TRBJ2-7, with no clear D. Germline CDR1 reads SGHRS; CDR2 reads YFSETQ. V lost 4 bases to trimming and J lost 3 bases, with 5 bases between them. There are 11 residues in the CDR3. For the CDR3, the DNA is TGCGCCAGCAGCGGCGACTACGAGCAGTACTTC. Protein sequence: CASSGDYEQYF. The full variable domain, rest sourced from reference TRBV5-1 and TRBJ2-7, is KAGVTQTPRYLIKTRGQQVTLSCSPISGHRSVSWYQQTPGQGLQFLFEYFSETQRNKGNFPGRFSGRQFSNSRSEMNVSTLELGDSALYLCASSGDYEQYFGPGTRLTVT.

The gene calls are TRBV10-3 and TRBJ2-7, with 9 bases that match TRBD1. The CDR3 totals 16 residues. Germline V CDR1 and CDR2: ENHRY, SYGVKD. V shed 7 bases and J 0 bases; nucleotides not matched to a gene: 10. CDR3 residues: CAIKPGQGSSSYEQYF. The CDR3, as DNA: TGTGCCATCAAGCCGGGACAGGGCTCCAGCTCCTACGAGCAGTACTTC.

Only a few counts were recorded for this clonotype. The J gene is TRBJ2-2, the V gene TRBV10-3; D unclear. The CDR3 spans 14 residues. V was shortened by 2 bases and J by 1 base, with 5 bases between the two germline ends. The V gene's germline CDR1 is ENHRY and CDR2 SYGVKD. In DNA, the CDR3 is TGTGCCATCAGTGAGGAAAGGAACACCGGGGAGCTGTTTTTT. The encoded protein is CAISEERNTGELFF.

The chain recombines TRBV28 with TRBJ2-1; 8 nucleotides align to TRBD2. With V trimmed by 6 bases and J by 2 bases, 9 bases remained unmatched. Germline V gene data show CDR1 as MDHEN and CDR2 as SYDVKM. This CDR3 contains 16 residues. CDR3 loop: CASSPSRAGAYNEQFF. CDR3 sequence (DNA): TGTGCCAGCAGCCCAAGTCGAGCGGGAGCCTACAATGAGCAGTTCTTC.

This clonotype came up a few times. The CDR3 protein is CASSLGPGTGAGELFF. CDR3 nucleotides: TGTGCCAGCAGCTTAGGCCCCGGGACAGGGGCCGGGGAGCTGTTTTTT. V gene TRBV7-8 combines with J gene TRBJ2-2, with TRBD1 matching over 10 bases. The CDR3 contains 16 residues. V gave up 1 base and J gave up 6 bases; unmatched junction bases: 5. CDR1 SGHVS and CDR2 FQNEAQ come from the germline V gene. The variable domain in full, completed from reference TRBV7-8 and TRBJ2-2, reads GAGVSQSPRYKVAKRGQDVALRCDPISGHVSLFWYQQALGQGPEFLTYFQNEAQLDKSGLPSDRFFAERPEGSVSTLKIQRTQQEDSAVYLCASSLGPGTGAGELFFGEGSRLTVL.

The chain couples TRBV12-3 or TRBV12-4 to TRBJ2-1; D might be TRBD1 (5 bases). The CDR3 is made up of 12 amino acids. Trimming shortened V by 0 bases and J by 14 bases, and 11 bases separated the two germline ends. DNA of the CDR3: TGTGCCAGCAGTTTAGCGCTGGCCAGGGAGTTCTTC. Protein: CASSLALAREFF.

This clonotype was found a few times. The chain carries TRBV29-1 and TRBJ1-1; D uncertain. The length of the CDR3 is 15 residues. Trimming shortened V by 6 bases and J by 2 bases, and 19 bases separated the two germline ends. The germline V gene has CDR1 SQVTM and CDR2 ANQGSEA. The CDR3 nucleotides read TGCAGCGTCCTAAGGTGGCACTACGAAAACACTGAAGCTTTCTTT. Protein sequence: CSVLRWHYENTEAFF.